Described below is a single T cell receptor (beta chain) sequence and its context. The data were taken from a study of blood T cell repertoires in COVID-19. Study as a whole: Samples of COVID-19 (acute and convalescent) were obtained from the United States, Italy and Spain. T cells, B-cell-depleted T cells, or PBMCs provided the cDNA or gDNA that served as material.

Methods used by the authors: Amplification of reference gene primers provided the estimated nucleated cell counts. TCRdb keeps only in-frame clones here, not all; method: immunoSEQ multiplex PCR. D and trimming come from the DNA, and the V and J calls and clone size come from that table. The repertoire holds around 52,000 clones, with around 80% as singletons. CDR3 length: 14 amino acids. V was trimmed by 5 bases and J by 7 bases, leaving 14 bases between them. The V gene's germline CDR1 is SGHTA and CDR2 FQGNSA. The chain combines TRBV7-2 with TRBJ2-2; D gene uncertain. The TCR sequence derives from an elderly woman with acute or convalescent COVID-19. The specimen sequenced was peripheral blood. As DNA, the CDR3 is TGTGCCAGCAGCCGGCACGCGGTAGACGGGGAGCTGTTTTTT. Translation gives CASSRHAVDGELFF.